Presented here are 23 T cell receptor beta chains from one specimen sequenced in a study of blood T cell repertoires in COVID-19. The data were produced by immunoSEQ multiplex PCR, yet TCRdb's version contains in-frame clones alone and is incomplete. The table includes around 260,000 clones, more than 85% detected once. The source material was peripheral blood. The receptor source for this set is a woman in her 30s with COVID-19, enrolled during active disease.

The gene calls are TRBV12-5 and TRBJ2-7, with 9 bases identical to TRBD1. Germline V gene lookup returns CDR1 LGHNT and CDR2 FRNRAP. CDR3 size: 14 residues. Trimming cost V 4 bases and J 3 bases; bases outside gene matches: 4. For the CDR3, the DNA is TGTGCTAGTGGTTCAGGGACAGGGAGCTACGAGCAGTACTTC. Translation gives CASGSGTGSYEQYF.

The chain uses TRBV21-1 and TRBJ2-7; TRBD1, the table's D call, was not compared with the DNA. TRBV21-1 is noted as a pseudogene. CDR3 size: 15 residues. The chain's CDR3 is CASLSIRTGVHEQYF. In DNA form, the CDR3 reads TGTGCCAGCCTATCTATAAGGACAGGGGTCCACGAGCAGTACTTC.

This chain joins TRBV10-3 and TRBJ2-5, with 9 bases aligning to TRBD1. The germline V gene encodes CDR1 ENHRY and CDR2 SYGVKD. CDR3 length: 15 amino acids. V shed 6 bases, J shed 4 bases, and the junction held 9 bases outside the gene matches. In nucleotides, the CDR3 is TGTGCCATCAGAGGGGACAGGGCCCCTCTAGAGACCCAGTACTTC. It is translated as CAIRGDRAPLETQYF.

The chain combines TRBV9 with TRBJ2-1, with 7 bases identical to TRBD2. CDR3 length equals 15 residues. V shed 0 bases and J 8 bases; nucleotides not matched to a gene: 8. CDR1 is SGDLS, CDR2 YYNGEE, per germline. The DNA of the CDR3 is TGTGCCAGCAGCGTAGCAGGCAGGGCGGGGGATGAGCAGTTCTTC. Translation gives CASSVAGRAGDEQFF.

This chain connects TRBV5-6 to TRBJ2-2, with 11 nucleotides matching TRBD1. Germline V CDR1 and CDR2: SGHDT, YYEEEE. CDR3 size: 16 residues. V was pared by 4 bases and J by 4 bases, with 6 bases of the junction left unmatched. This CDR3 is CASSLTGQGVTGELFF. The CDR3, as DNA: TGTGCCAGCAGCCTGACGGGACAGGGGGTCACCGGGGAGCTGTTTTTT.

The gene calls are TRBV15 and TRBJ2-3; 8 bases map to TRBD1. V was pared by 0 bases and J by 4 bases, with 15 bases of the junction left unmatched. The CDR3 is made up of 19 amino acids. Germline CDR1 is LNHNV and CDR2 is YYDKDF (reference sequence). DNA for the CDR3: TGTGCCACCAGCAGAGAGATGTTCGGAGTGGGGACAGGAGCAGATACGCAGTATTTT. It codes for CATSREMFGVGTGADTQYF.

The chain couples TRBV6-5 to TRBJ2-1; D remains ambiguous. CDR3 length: 14 residues. V was trimmed by 8 bases and J by 6 bases, leaving 17 bases between them. The germline V gene encodes CDR1 MNHEY and CDR2 SVGAGI. CDR3 nucleotides: TGTGCCAGCGGAGTAAGCGAGTCTGGCAATGAGCAGTTCTTC. Translation: CASGVSESGNEQFF.

This chain links TRBV30 with TRBJ1-2; D unclear. This CDR3 has 14 residues. Trimming left V 3 bases short and J 6 bases short, with 17 bases between. Germline CDR1 GTSNPN, CDR2 SVGIG (reference sequence). The CDR3 nucleotides are TGTGCCTGGAGATCTAACAGTGTTTGGGATGGCTACACCTTC. Translating it yields CAWRSNSVWDGYTF.

The J gene is TRBJ2-2, the V gene TRBV24-1; 12 bases align to TRBD1. Losses at the gene ends were 10 bases for V and 6 bases for J; bases not matched to a gene: 2. The CDR3 has 13 residues. Per germline, CDR1 KGHDR and CDR2 SFDVKD. In nucleotides, the CDR3 is TGTGCCACGGGGACAGGGGGCCCCGGGGAGCTGTTTTTT. It yields the protein CATGTGGPGELFF.

The chain uses TRBV3-1 (or the pseudogene TRBV3-2) and TRBJ1-3; D perhaps matches TRBD1 (5 bases). V was pared by 0 bases and J by 3 bases, with 9 bases between. The CDR3 contains 15 residues. Germline-derived CDR1 and CDR2 are LGHDT and YNNKEL (reference sequence). CDR3 DNA: TGTGCCAGCAGCCAAGACAGGGTTGTTGGAAACACCATATATTTT. Encoded protein: CASSQDRVVGNTIYF.

The chain combines TRBV24-1 with TRBJ1-6, with D possibly TRBD1 on 6 matching bases. The V and J ends lost 5 bases and 5 bases respectively, with 12 bases between them. Germline CDR1 and CDR2: KGHDR and SFDVKD. The CDR3 has 15 residues. The CDR3 DNA reads as TGTGCCACCAGTGCCGCGACAGGCAATAATTCACCCCTCCACTTT. Its protein product is CATSAATGNNSPLHF.

The V gene is TRBV30, the J gene TRBJ1-2; the D is unclear. Between the trimmed V and J ends, which lost 0 bases and 1 base, there was a span of 6 bases. In germline, CDR1 is GTSNPN, CDR2 SVGIG (reference sequence). This CDR3 has 13 residues. The CDR3 DNA reads as TGTGCCTGGAGTGTGGGAGTTAACTATGGCTACACCTTC. Residues: CAWSVGVNYGYTF.

V gene TRBV14 combines with J gene TRBJ1-1; 8 bases are a match to TRBD1. After removal of 2 bases from V and 4 bases from J, the junction contained 3 bases not matched to a gene. This CDR3 has 14 residues. Germline CDR1 reads SGHDN; CDR2 reads FVKESK. This CDR3 is CASSQNRGGTEAFF. Here the CDR3 DNA reads TGTGCCAGCAGCCAAAACAGGGGGGGCACTGAAGCTTTCTTT.

On this clone itself: At one of its ends the junction is not consistent with the germline gene, which may arise from a read error. This sequence joins TRBV10-1 and TRBJ1-1; no clear D gene. The CDR3 length is 13 residues. The V gene's germline CDR1 is WNHNN and CDR2 SYGVQD (reference sequence). CDR3 in amino acids: CASSESGLSLPHF. DNA for the CDR3: TGCGCCAGCAGTGAGTCCGGTTTGTCCCTACCCCACTTT.

This clone was recorded only once. V gene TRBV2 combines with J gene TRBJ2-7; 10 positions agree with TRBD2. The CDR3 spans 15 residues. J was trimmed by 4 bases and V by 8 bases; bases with no gene match: 11. Germline V CDR1 and CDR2: SNHLY, FYNNEI. CDR3 loop: CASRRELAGNYEQYF. For the CDR3, the DNA is TGTGCCAGCCGGCGGGAACTAGCGGGAAATTACGAGCAGTACTTC.

This clone was seen once. The chain has TRBV6-2 or TRBV6-3 and TRBJ2-1, with 8 nucleotides matching TRBD2. This CDR3 is 17 amino acids long. With V trimmed by 5 bases and J by 7 bases, 16 bases remained unmatched. CDR1 is MNHEY and CDR2 is SVGEGT in the germline V gene. The chain's CDR3 is CASSRGGPLAGLNEQFF. CDR3 nucleotides: TGTGCCAGCAGTAGGGGTGGACCGCTAGCGGGCTTAAATGAGCAGTTCTTC.

V gene TRBV19 combines with J gene TRBJ2-1, with a tentative D call TRBD2 (6 bases). Trimming took off 5 bases at V and 7 bases at J, with 21 bases between the two ends. There are 16 residues in the CDR3. Germline CDR1 LNHDA, CDR2 SQIVND (reference sequence). The CDR3 sequence: CASSSSGTPPINEQFF. CDR3 bases: TGTGCCAGTAGTTCCTCTGGGACTCCCCCAATTAATGAGCAGTTCTTC.

The CDR3 here is CSANEPLTSGGTYEQYF. CDR3 bases: TGCAGTGCTAATGAACCCCTGACTAGCGGGGGAACCTACGAGCAGTACTTC. The chain employs TRBV20-1 and TRBJ2-7, with 12 bases lining up with TRBD2. This CDR3 region has 17 residues. CDR1 is DFQATT, CDR2 SNEGSKA, per germline (reference sequence). The V and J ends lost 4 bases and 2 bases, in that order; junction bases with no gene match: 12.

A word on this clone: Other nucleotide sequences in the sample specify the same CDR3. This chain connects TRBV5-1 to TRBJ2-1; D call uncertain. Germline-derived CDR1 and CDR2 are SGHRS and YFSETQ. V lost 4 bases and J lost 9, with 8 bases in between. This CDR3 comprises 11 residues. The CDR3 spells CASSLQREQFF. Written as DNA, the CDR3 is TGCGCCAGCAGCCTCCAGCGTGAGCAGTTCTTC.

V is TRBV6-5 and J is TRBJ1-5; TRBD1 matches 11 bases. Germline-derived CDR1 and CDR2 are MNHEY and SVGAGI. V lost 6 bases and J lost 4; bases outside the gene matches: 5. This CDR3 contains 15 residues. The DNA for the CDR3 is TGTGCCAGCAGCCTGGGACAGGGGGAAAATCAGCCCCAGCATTTT. It codes for CASSLGQGENQPQHF.

The gene calls are TRBV29-1 and TRBJ2-6; D not resolved. The length of the CDR3 is 14 residues. Per germline, CDR1 SQVTM and CDR2 ANQGSEA. The V gene lost 4 bases and the J gene lost 0 bases, with 7 bases spanning the gap. DNA of the CDR3: TGCAGCGTTGCCGCGATCTCTGGGGCCAACGTCCTGACTTTC. This translates into CSVAAISGANVLTF.

This clone was observed once. V usage is TRBV7-3 and J usage is TRBJ2-3; D is undetermined. CDR3 length: 12 amino acids. V shed 6 bases and J shed 3 bases, with 7 bases lying between them. Germline V gives CDR1 SGHTA, CDR2 FQGTGA. CDR3 nucleotides: TGTGCCAGCAGTCCAGATACAGATACGCAGTATTTT. Encoded protein: CASSPDTDTQYF. Based on the CDR3 plus reference TRBV7-3 and TRBJ2-3, the full variable domain is GAGVSQTPSNKVTEKGKYVELRCDPISGHTALYWYRQSLGQGPEFLIYFQGTGAADDSGLPNDRFFAVRPEGSVSTLKIQRTERGDSAVYLCASSPDTDTQYFGPGTRLTVL.

This clone appeared a few times. The gene calls are TRBV19 and TRBJ2-3, with 9 nucleotides matching TRBD2. Germline CDR1 reads LNHDA; CDR2 reads SQIVND (reference sequence). CDR3 length equals 15 residues. V was pared by 6 bases and J by 5 bases, with 9 bases of the junction left unmatched. Written as DNA, the CDR3 is TGTGCCAGTAGCAATACGGGACTAGCTTTAGATACGCAGTATTTT. This gives the protein CASSNTGLALDTQYF.